This entry lists 19 T cell receptor beta chains sequenced from one sample in a study of control samples from healthy donors and cancer patients. TCRdb's copy holds only in-frame clones and misses some; the assay was immunoSEQ multiplex PCR. The data contain 150,000 or so clones, 93% of them singletons. Sequenced input: blood. These receptors came from a man younger than 35 in good health.

The chain is built from TRBV7-9 and TRBJ1-5; TRBD1 agrees at 9 bases. CDR1 SEHNR and CDR2 FQNEAQ come from the germline V gene (reference sequence). The CDR3 runs 15 residues. V trimming: 3 bases; J trimming: 5 bases; junction bases outside the gene matches: 5. In DNA form, the CDR3 reads TGTGCCAGCAGCTTGACAGGGGGGCCCGATCAGCCCCAGCATTTT. Translation gives CASSLTGGPDQPQHF.

The chain's CDR3 is CASSLLPGLRAEAFF. Written as DNA, the CDR3 is TGTGCCAGCAGTCTGCTTCCGGGGCTGAGGGCTGAAGCTTTCTTT. The rearrangement links TRBV28 to TRBJ1-1; TRBD1 is a possible D gene (5 bases). Trimming removed 5 bases from V and 6 bases from J, with 19 bases in between. The CDR3 contains 15 residues. The germline CDR1 and CDR2 sequences are MDHEN and SYDVKM. The whole variable domain, filled in from reference TRBV28 and TRBJ1-1, reads DVKVTQSSRYLVKRTGEKVFLECVQDMDHENMFWYRQDPGLGLRLIYFSYDVKMKEKGDIPEGYSVSREKKERFSLILESASTNQTSMYLCASSLLPGLRAEAFFGQGTRLTVV.

This sequence joins TRBV6-2 or TRBV6-3 and TRBJ2-4; D may be TRBD2 (5 bases). The germline V gene has CDR1 MNHEY and CDR2 SVGEGT. This CDR3 has 13 amino acids. Trimming took 2 bases from V and 8 from J, leaving 10 bases between them. CDR3 in amino acids: CASSYDMEDIQYF. In DNA, the CDR3 is TGTGCCAGCAGTTACGACATGGAGGACATTCAGTACTTC.

J is TRBJ2-1 and V is TRBV9, with TRBD2 matching over 7 bases. The V and J ends lost 0 bases and 7 bases, in that order; junction bases with no gene match: 7. CDR3 length: 15 residues. CDR1 SGDLS and CDR2 YYNGEE come from the germline V gene. CDR3 loop: CASSVEEVRENEQFF. The CDR3 bases are TGTGCCAGCAGCGTAGAAGAGGTGCGGGAGAATGAGCAGTTCTTC.

The genes are TRBV4-2 and TRBJ1-5; D remains ambiguous. This CDR3 has 16 residues. Germline values: CDR1 LGHNA, CDR2 YNFKEQ. V lost 1 base, J lost 10 bases, and 20 bases lay in between. The CDR3 DNA follows: TGTGCCAGCAGCCAAGTGATCGGGGAAGAGATAGTACCCCAGCATTTT. It yields the protein CASSQVIGEEIVPQHF.

This chain connects TRBV6-2 or TRBV6-3 to TRBJ1-6, with TRBD1 matching over 9 bases. The germline gives CDR1 MNHEY, CDR2 SVGEGT. J gave up 9 bases and V 7 bases, and 7 bases lay outside the gene matches. This CDR3 has 14 amino acids. CDR3 region: CASNPGTGFSPLHF. CDR3 DNA sequence: TGTGCCAGCAACCCCGGGACAGGGTTTTCACCCCTCCACTTT.

The chain recombines TRBV3-1 (or the pseudogene TRBV3-2) with TRBJ2-7; no clear D gene. CDR1 and CDR2 (germline): LGHDT, YNNKEL (reference sequence). The CDR3 spans 14 residues. V was shortened by 1 base and J by 6 bases, with 13 bases between the two germline ends. CDR3 amino acids: CASSQGGSLGEQYF. The CDR3 coding sequence is TGTGCCAGCAGCCAAGGTGGGTCCTTGGGCGAGCAGTACTTC.

The chain couples TRBV5-8 to TRBJ2-1; D may be TRBD1 or TRBD2 (5 bases each). The V gene lost 4 bases and the J gene lost 0 bases, with 11 bases spanning the gap. The germline V gene encodes CDR1 SGHTS and CDR2 YDEGEE. The CDR3 runs 15 residues. CDR3 amino acids: CASSPGPSSYNEQFF. CDR3 nucleotide sequence: TGTGCCAGCAGCCCGGGACCTAGCTCCTACAATGAGCAGTTCTTC.

In its sample, this clone was seen once. The chain joins TRBV4-1 to TRBJ2-2; D uncertain. Germline CDR1 reads MGHRA; CDR2 reads YSYEKL. This CDR3 has 15 residues. V gave up 2 bases and J gave up 3 bases, with 10 bases separating them. The CDR3 protein is CASSQRGKDTGELFF. The CDR3 DNA is TGCGCCAGCAGCCAACGTGGCAAGGACACCGGGGAGCTGTTTTTT.

The chain joins TRBV19 to TRBJ2-1; possibly TRBD2 for D (5 bases). Trimming took 5 bases from V and 8 from J, leaving 13 bases between them. The CDR3 sequence is 13 residues long. Per the germline V gene, CDR1 is LNHDA and CDR2 is SQIVND (reference sequence). CDR3 region: CASSFSGGDEQFF. The CDR3 nucleotides read TGTGCCAGTAGTTTCAGCGGTGGCGATGAGCAGTTCTTC.

Here the CDR3 DNA reads TGTGCCAGCAGCCAGACGGGGCCAGATACGCAGTATTTT. This sequence encodes CASSQTGPDTQYF. The chain carries TRBV14 and TRBJ2-3; D may be TRBD1 or TRBD2 (5 bases each). CDR3 length equals 13 residues. Germline lookup yields CDR1 SGHDN and CDR2 FVKESK. Trimming removed 3 bases at V and 4 bases at J, with 8 bases between.

V and J are TRBV5-1 and TRBJ1-5; D is uncertain. V was pared by 0 bases and J by 3 bases, with 10 bases between. The CDR3 contains 15 residues. The germline gives CDR1 SGHRS, CDR2 YFSETQ. CDR3 loop: CASSLGGTNNQPQHF. In nucleotides, the CDR3 is TGCGCCAGCAGCTTGGGAGGCACTAACAATCAGCCCCAGCATTTT.

The chain is built from TRBV7-2 and TRBJ2-4, with 9 bases fitting TRBD2. CDR1 is SGHTA and CDR2 is FQGNSA in the germline V gene. Trimming at V came to 1 base and at J to 7 bases, leaving 8 bases not matched to a gene. The CDR3 loop spans 16 amino acids. CDR3 DNA: TGTGCCAGCAGCTTAGTATTGAAGCGGGAGGACAACATTCAGTACTTC. The encoded protein is CASSLVLKREDNIQYF.

This clone was detected once. The chain carries TRBV4-3 and TRBJ2-1; TRBD1 might be the D (5 bases). CDR3 length: 12 residues. Trimming took 1 base from V and 7 from J, leaving 5 bases between them. CDR1 is LGHNA and CDR2 is YSLEER in the germline V gene. This CDR3 reads CASSQAGNEQFF. The CDR3 coding sequence is TGCGCCAGCAGCCAAGCAGGGAATGAGCAGTTCTTC.

Here the CDR3 DNA reads TGCGCCAGCAGCTTGGGCTCTGGGGCCAACGTCCTGACTTTC. Amino acid sequence: CASSLGSGANVLTF. The chain joins TRBV5-1 to TRBJ2-6; D is undetermined. The CDR3 is made up of 14 amino acids. The V end lost 0 bases, the J end lost 0 bases, and 1 base lay between the germline ends. Germline loops: CDR1 SGHRS, CDR2 YFSETQ.

The gene calls are TRBV6-5 and TRBJ1-2; D not resolved. CDR1 and CDR2 from the germline V gene are MNHEY and SVGAGI. CDR3 length: 14 amino acids. Trimming stripped 5 bases from V and 1 base from J, with 11 bases between. CDR3 sequence reads: CASSLRLDNYGYTF. DNA for the CDR3: TGTGCCAGCAGTCTTCGACTGGATAACTATGGCTACACCTTC.

The chain recombines TRBV29-1 with TRBJ2-6; D is tentatively TRBD1 or TRBD2 (5 bases each). Per the germline V gene, CDR1 is SQVTM and CDR2 is ANQGSEA. This CDR3 comprises 17 residues. Trimming removed 2 bases from V and 6 bases from J, with 20 bases in between. Here the CDR3 DNA reads TGCAGCGTTGAACTCCTTCCAGGGACCCCTCAGGCCAACGTCCTGACTTTC. Translation: CSVELLPGTPQANVLTF.

The rearrangement uses TRBV7-9 and TRBJ1-5, with D hard to call. The CDR3 covers 14 residues. V shed 5 bases and J shed 3 bases, with 11 bases lying between them. Germline V gives CDR1 SEHNR, CDR2 FQNEAQ (reference sequence). CDR3 in amino acids: CASSREGDNQPQHF. CDR3 in DNA: TGTGCCAGCAGCAGGGAGGGAGACAATCAGCCCCAGCATTTT.

The CDR3 region is CASSQAWGVNPDTQYF. The CDR3 bases are TGTGCCAGCAGCCAAGCCTGGGGTGTTAATCCAGATACGCAGTATTTT. The genes are TRBV3-1 (or the pseudogene TRBV3-2) and TRBJ2-3; no definite D call. The CDR3 is made up of 16 amino acids. Trimming shortened V by 1 base and J by 4 bases, and 15 bases separated the two germline ends. Germline V CDR1 and CDR2: LGHDT, YNNKEL (reference sequence).